Listed below are T cell receptor beta chains from one sample, sequenced in a study of blood T cell repertoires in COVID-19. Clones were read by immunoSEQ multiplex PCR, and TCRdb kept only the in-frame ones, dropping some. Of roughly 210,000 clones listed, around four fifths were seen once; the top ten hold 10% to 13%. The source material was peripheral blood. These receptors were collected from a woman of 80 years or more with COVID-19, enrolled during active disease. CDR3s include the opening cysteine and the closing phenylalanine or tryptophan. The order of the fields is D gene, V gene, clone size, J gene, CDR3 DNA, CDR3 protein. A D gene is named only where the DNA matches it firmly. Clone sizes are given selectively: once, few, many, or a class where the clone is expanded.

d_gene: .
v_gene: TRBV7-9
abundance: .
j_gene: TRBJ2-3
CDR3nt: TGTGCCAGCGGGGGACTGTACACAGATACGCAGTATTTT
CDR3aa: CASGGLYTDTQYF

d_gene: .
v_gene: TRBV21-1
abundance: .
j_gene: TRBJ2-1
CDR3nt: TGTGCCAGCAGCTCCACCGGGATCTACAATGAGCAGTTCTTC
CDR3aa: CASSSTGIYNEQFF

d_gene: .
v_gene: TRBV30
abundance: .
j_gene: TRBJ1-3
CDR3nt: TGTGCCTGGAGTTTAAACAGGGGAAACACCATATATTTT
CDR3aa: CAWSLNRGNTIYF

d_gene: .
v_gene: TRBV28
abundance: .
j_gene: TRBJ1-2
CDR3nt: TGTGCCAGCAGGGGGCGCGAGGATGGCTACACCTTC
CDR3aa: CASRGREDGYTF

d_gene: TRBD1
v_gene: TRBV7-3
abundance: once
j_gene: TRBJ2-5
CDR3nt: TGTGCCAGCAGCCCGACAGGGTACGGAGAGACCCAGTACTTC
CDR3aa: CASSPTGYGETQYF

d_gene: TRBD1
v_gene: TRBV7-9
abundance: .
j_gene: TRBJ1-1
CDR3nt: TGTGCCAGCAGCTTCAGGGGACAGGGGCAGAACACTGAAGCTTTCTTT
CDR3aa: CASSFRGQGQNTEAFF

d_gene: .
v_gene: TRBV18
abundance: .
j_gene: TRBJ1-1
CDR3nt: TGTGCCAGCTCAGAGTCGCCGTCCTCGAACACTGAAGCTTTCTTT
CDR3aa: CASSESPSSNTEAFF

d_gene: .
v_gene: TRBV10-3
abundance: .
j_gene: TRBJ1-2
CDR3nt: TGTGCCATCAGTGAGGCTGGACAGTACTATGGCTACACCTTC
CDR3aa: CAISEAGQYYGYTF

d_gene: .
v_gene: TRBV4-2
abundance: .
j_gene: TRBJ2-3
CDR3nt: TGTGCCAGCAGCCAAGATCGTGGGGGGTGGAATACGCAGTATTTT
CDR3aa: CASSQDRGGWNTQYF

d_gene: TRBD2
v_gene: TRBV7-3
abundance: .
j_gene: TRBJ2-5
CDR3nt: TGTGCCAGCAGCCCAAGAGGGGCTAGCGGGGGGGCCTCAGAGACCCAGTACTTC
CDR3aa: CASSPRGASGGASETQYF

d_gene: .
v_gene: TRBV19
abundance: .
j_gene: TRBJ1-5
CDR3nt: TGTGCCAGTAGTATAGAGAGGACAGTCAGCAATCAGCCCCAGCATTTT
CDR3aa: CASSIERTVSNQPQHF

d_gene: .
v_gene: TRBV9
abundance: .
j_gene: TRBJ1-5
CDR3nt: TGTGCCAGCAGCGTTACGGGAGGCGATCAGCCCCAGCATTTT
CDR3aa: CASSVTGGDQPQHF

d_gene: TRBD2
v_gene: TRBV5-1
abundance: .
j_gene: TRBJ2-5
CDR3nt: TGCGCCAGCAGCCCGGGAGGAAAAGAGACCCAGTACTTC
CDR3aa: CASSPGGKETQYF

d_gene: .
v_gene: TRBV30
abundance: .
j_gene: TRBJ1-2
CDR3nt: TGTGCCTGGAGAATCCAGTTAGGCGGTGGCTACACCTTC
CDR3aa: CAWRIQLGGGYTF

d_gene: TRBD2
v_gene: TRBV24-1
abundance: .
j_gene: TRBJ2-5
CDR3nt: TGTGCCACCAGTGGGGGCGGGGGGGCGTCAGAGACCCAGTACTTC
CDR3aa: CATSGGGGASETQYF

d_gene: .
v_gene: TRBV9
abundance: .
j_gene: TRBJ1-3
CDR3nt: TGTGCCAGCAGCGCAACCGACAACTCTGGAAACACCATATATTTT
CDR3aa: CASSATDNSGNTIYF

d_gene: .
v_gene: TRBV7-2
abundance: once
j_gene: TRBJ1-5
CDR3nt: TGTGCCAGCAGTCCCGACAGGCAACAGCCCCAGCATTTT
CDR3aa: CASSPDRQQPQHF

d_gene: TRBD2
v_gene: TRBV7-9
abundance: .
j_gene: TRBJ2-5
CDR3nt: TGTGCCAGCAGCCTCTATTGGACTAGCGGGGGGAGGAGGGCAGAGACCCAGTACTTC
CDR3aa: CASSLYWTSGGRRAETQYF

d_gene: .
v_gene: TRBV5-6
abundance: .
j_gene: TRBJ2-2
CDR3nt: TGTGCCAGCAGCCGCCGGAGGCCGTCGAACACCGGGGAGCTGTTTTTT
CDR3aa: CASSRRRPSNTGELFF

d_gene: .
v_gene: TRBV5-1
abundance: .
j_gene: TRBJ2-1
CDR3nt: TGCGCCAGCAGCTTGTTCTCCCCCGGCAATGAGCAGTTCTTC
CDR3aa: CASSLFSPGNEQFF

d_gene: .
v_gene: TRBV14
abundance: .
j_gene: TRBJ1-2
CDR3nt: TGTGCCAGCAGCCAATCAGGGGACTATGGCTACACCTTC
CDR3aa: CASSQSGDYGYTF

d_gene: .
v_gene: TRBV12-3/TRBV12-4
abundance: .
j_gene: TRBJ2-7
CDR3nt: TGTGCCAGCACCCACTCCTACGAGCAGTACTTC
CDR3aa: CASTHSYEQYF

d_gene: .
v_gene: TRBV2
abundance: .
j_gene: TRBJ2-2
CDR3nt: TGTGCCAGTCAGGGAAACACCGGGGAGCTGTTTTTT
CDR3aa: CASQGNTGELFF